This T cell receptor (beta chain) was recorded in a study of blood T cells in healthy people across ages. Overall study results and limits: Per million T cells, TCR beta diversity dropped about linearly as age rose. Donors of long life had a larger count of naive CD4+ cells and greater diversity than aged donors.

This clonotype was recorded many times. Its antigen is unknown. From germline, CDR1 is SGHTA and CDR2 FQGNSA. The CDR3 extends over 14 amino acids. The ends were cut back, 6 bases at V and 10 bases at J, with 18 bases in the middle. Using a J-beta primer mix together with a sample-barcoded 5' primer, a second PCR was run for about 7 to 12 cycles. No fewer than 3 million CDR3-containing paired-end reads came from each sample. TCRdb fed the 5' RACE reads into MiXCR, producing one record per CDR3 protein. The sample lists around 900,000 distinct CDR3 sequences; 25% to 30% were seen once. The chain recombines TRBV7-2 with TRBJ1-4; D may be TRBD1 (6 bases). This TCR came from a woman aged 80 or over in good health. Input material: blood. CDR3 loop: CASSSQGSSGKLFF. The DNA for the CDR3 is TGTGCCAGCAGTTCTCAGGGGAGTTCAGGAAAACTGTTTTTT.